The T cell receptor (beta chain) described here comes from a study of cytomegalovirus exposure and HLA in healthy donors. Study findings and constraints: When presence/absence was analysed, sequencing depth was taken to be roughly uniform across donors.

CDR1 and CDR2 (germline): MNHEY, SMNVEV (reference sequence). The J segment lost 1 base and the V segment lost 4 bases, leaving 7 bases of the junction unmatched. This CDR3 spans 15 amino acids. PCR used 60 Vbeta primers and 13 Jbeta primers. Clones were sequenced by immunoSEQ multiplex PCR, and TCRdb holds only the in-frame ones, with some missing. Altogether some 130,000 clones are present, around 73% being singletons, with the ten largest covering approximately 1.2%. This clone was picked up one time. The antigen is unknown. What was sequenced was PBMCs. The clonotype originates from a man in his fifties in good health and CMV-seronegative. The chain is built from TRBV27 and TRBJ2-7, with TRBD1 identical over 7 bases. The CDR3 nucleotides are TGTGCCAGCAGTTATCGGCCAGGGGGTTCCTACGAGCAGTACTTC. This gives the protein CASSYRPGGSYEQYF.